This TCR beta chain appears in the sequencing data of a study of T cell responses to AZD1222 COVID-19 vaccine. Study-wide background: Researchers grouped second doses given at about 4 or about 12 weeks into one pool. Study findings and constraints: It should be noted that donors were predominantly white British and more often female, and clonal diversity was possibly underestimated. After two AZD1222 doses, spike-specific TCR breadth and depth rose versus day 0. Repertoire sampling occurred only after the peak T cell response.

Germline V gene lookup returns CDR1 LNHDA and CDR2 SQIVND (reference sequence). The germline V and J ends were trimmed by 1 base and 6 bases, with 10 bases remaining between them. The CDR3 is made up of 14 amino acids. As regards this clone: What it binds is unknown.

The repertoire was sequenced with immunoSEQ multiplex PCR; TCRdb's copy has only in-frame clones and lacks some. The sample lists roughly 120,000 clones, roughly 85% occurring once. V usage is TRBV19 and J usage is TRBJ2-1; tentatively, D is TRBD2 (5 bases). This material consisted of peripheral blood, taken on day 0 of AZD1222 vaccination. The sequence was collected from an adult in good health. CDR3 nucleotides: TGTGCCAGTAGTATAGGGGAGTCGGGCAATGAGCAGTTCTTC. Protein sequence: CASSIGESGNEQFF.